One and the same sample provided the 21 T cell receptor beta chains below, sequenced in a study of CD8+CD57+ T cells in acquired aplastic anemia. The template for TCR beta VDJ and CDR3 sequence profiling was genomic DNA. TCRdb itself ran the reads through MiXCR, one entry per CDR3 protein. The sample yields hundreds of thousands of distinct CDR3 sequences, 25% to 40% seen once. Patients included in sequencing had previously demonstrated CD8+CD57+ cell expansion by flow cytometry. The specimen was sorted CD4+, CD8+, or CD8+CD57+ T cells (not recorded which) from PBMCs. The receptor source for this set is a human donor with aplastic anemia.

The CDR3 DNA reads as TGTGCCAGCAGCTTAGAGCTGGGGAGCACTGAAGCTTTCTTT. This gives the protein CASSLELGSTEAFF. The rearrangement links TRBV7-9 to TRBJ1-1; D not certain. The CDR3 is 14 residues long. Between the trimmed V and J ends, which lost 1 base and 4 bases, there was a span of 10 bases. Germline lookup yields CDR1 SEHNR and CDR2 FQNEAQ (reference sequence).

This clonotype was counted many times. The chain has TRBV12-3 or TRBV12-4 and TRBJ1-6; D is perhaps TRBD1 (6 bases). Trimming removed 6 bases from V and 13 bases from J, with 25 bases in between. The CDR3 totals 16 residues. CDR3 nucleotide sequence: TGTGCCAGCAGGGCACCCGGGACAACTCCGATGTGGCCCCTCCACTTT. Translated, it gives CASRAPGTTPMWPLHF.

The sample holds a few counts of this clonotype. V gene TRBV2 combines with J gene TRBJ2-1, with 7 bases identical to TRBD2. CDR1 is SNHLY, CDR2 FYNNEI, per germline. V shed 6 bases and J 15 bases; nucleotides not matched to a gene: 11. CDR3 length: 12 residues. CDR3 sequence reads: CASSAQSGVRFF. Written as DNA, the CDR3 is TGTGCCAGCAGCGCCCAGAGCGGGGTCCGGTTCTTC.

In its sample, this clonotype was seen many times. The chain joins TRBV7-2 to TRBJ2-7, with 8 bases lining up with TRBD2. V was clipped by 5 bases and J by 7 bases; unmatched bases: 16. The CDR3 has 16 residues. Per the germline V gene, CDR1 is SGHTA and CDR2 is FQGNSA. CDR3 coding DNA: TGTGCCAGCAGCCCCCCCATGGTAGCGGGACGCCGTGAGCAGTACTTC. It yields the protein CASSPPMVAGRREQYF.

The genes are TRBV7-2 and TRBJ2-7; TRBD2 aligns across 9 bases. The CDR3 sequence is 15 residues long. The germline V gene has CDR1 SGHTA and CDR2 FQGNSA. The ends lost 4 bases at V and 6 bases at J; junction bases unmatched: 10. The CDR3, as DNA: TGTGCCAGCAGCTCCCATCTGACTAGCGGAAGCGAGCAGTACTTC. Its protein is CASSSHLTSGSEQYF.

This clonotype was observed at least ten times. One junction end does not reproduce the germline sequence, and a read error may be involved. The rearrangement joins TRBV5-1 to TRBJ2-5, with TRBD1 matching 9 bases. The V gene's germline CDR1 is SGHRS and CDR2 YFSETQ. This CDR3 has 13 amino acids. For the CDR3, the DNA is TGTGCCAGCAGCTTAGGGACAGGGGAGACCCAGTACTTC. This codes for CASSLGTGETQYF.

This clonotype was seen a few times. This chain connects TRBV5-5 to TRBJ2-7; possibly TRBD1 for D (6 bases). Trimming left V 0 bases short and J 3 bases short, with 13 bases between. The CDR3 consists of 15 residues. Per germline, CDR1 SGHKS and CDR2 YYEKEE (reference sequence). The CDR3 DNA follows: TGTGCCAGCAGCTTGGCCGGAGGACAGCACTACGAGCAGTACTTC. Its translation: CASSLAGGQHYEQYF.

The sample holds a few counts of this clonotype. The CDR3 is CASSLVRSEQFF. The CDR3 DNA reads as TGTGCCAGCAGCTTAGTTAGGAGTGAGCAGTTCTTC. The V call is TRBV11-2, the J call TRBJ2-1; the D is unclear. Trimming took off 1 base at V and 9 bases at J, with 7 bases between the two ends. The CDR3 runs 12 residues. Germline V CDR1 and CDR2: SGHAT, FQNNGV.

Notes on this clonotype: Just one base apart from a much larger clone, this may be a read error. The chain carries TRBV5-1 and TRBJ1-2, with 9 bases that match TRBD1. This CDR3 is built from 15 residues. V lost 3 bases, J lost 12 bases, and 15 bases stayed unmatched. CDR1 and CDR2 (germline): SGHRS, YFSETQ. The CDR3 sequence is CASSSVLDRGGGHTF. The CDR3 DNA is TGCGCCAGCAGCTCCGTACTGGACAGGGGAGGCGGCCACACCTTC.

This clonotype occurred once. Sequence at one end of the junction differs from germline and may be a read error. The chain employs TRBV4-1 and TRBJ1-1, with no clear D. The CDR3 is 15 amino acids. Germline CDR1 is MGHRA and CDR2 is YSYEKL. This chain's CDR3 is CASSQEAALNTEAFF. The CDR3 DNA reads TGCGCCAGCAGCCAAGAAGCCGCTTTGAACACTGAGGCTTTCTTT.

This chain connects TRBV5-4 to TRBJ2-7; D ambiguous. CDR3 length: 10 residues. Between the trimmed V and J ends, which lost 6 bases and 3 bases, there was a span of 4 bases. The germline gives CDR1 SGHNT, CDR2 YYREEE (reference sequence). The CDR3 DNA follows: TGTGCCAGCAAAAACTACGAGCAGTACTTC. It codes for CASKNYEQYF.

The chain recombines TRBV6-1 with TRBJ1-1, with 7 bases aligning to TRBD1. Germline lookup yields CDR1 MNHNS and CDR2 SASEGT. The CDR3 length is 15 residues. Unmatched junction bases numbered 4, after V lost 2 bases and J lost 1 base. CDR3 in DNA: TGTGCCAGCAGTGAATGGAGGACAGGGAACACTGAAGCTTTCTTT. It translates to CASSEWRTGNTEAFF.

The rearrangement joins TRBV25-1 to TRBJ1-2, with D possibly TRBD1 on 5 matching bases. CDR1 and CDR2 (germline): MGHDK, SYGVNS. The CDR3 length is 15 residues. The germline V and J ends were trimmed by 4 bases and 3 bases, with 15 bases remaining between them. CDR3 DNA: TGTGCCAGCAGTGTTACGTTAACAGGAGACTATGGCTACACCTTC. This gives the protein CASSVTLTGDYGYTF.

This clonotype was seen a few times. This CDR3 reads CASSGRQGARTEAFF. DNA for the CDR3: TGTGCCAGCAGTGGACGACAGGGGGCGCGGACTGAAGCTTTCTTT. The rearrangement uses TRBV25-1 and TRBJ1-1, with 10 bases matching TRBD1. CDR3 length: 15 residues. Germline V lookup: CDR1 MGHDK, CDR2 SYGVNS. V lost 4 bases and J lost 5; bases outside the gene matches: 7.

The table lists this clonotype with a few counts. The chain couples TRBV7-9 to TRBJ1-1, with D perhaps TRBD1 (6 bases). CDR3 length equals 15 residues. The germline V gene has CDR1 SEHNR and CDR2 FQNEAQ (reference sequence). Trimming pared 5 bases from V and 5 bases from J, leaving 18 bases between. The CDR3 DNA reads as TGTGCCAGCAGCCGAAGCGGAGGGGGTAGGACTGAAGCTTTCTTT. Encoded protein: CASSRSGGGRTEAFF.

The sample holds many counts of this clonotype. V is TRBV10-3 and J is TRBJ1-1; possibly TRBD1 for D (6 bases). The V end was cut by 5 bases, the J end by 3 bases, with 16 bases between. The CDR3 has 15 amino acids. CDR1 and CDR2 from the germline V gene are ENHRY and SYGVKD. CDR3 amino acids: CAISLKGEGDTEAFF. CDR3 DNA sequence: TGTGCCATCAGTTTAAAGGGGGAAGGAGACACTGAAGCTTTCTTT.

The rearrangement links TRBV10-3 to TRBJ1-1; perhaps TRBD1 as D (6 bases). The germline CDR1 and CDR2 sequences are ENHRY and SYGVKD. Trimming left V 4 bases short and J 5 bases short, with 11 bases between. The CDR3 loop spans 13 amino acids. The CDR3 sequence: CAISAGADTEAFF. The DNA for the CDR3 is TGTGCCATCAGTGCGGGGGCGGATACTGAAGCTTTCTTT.

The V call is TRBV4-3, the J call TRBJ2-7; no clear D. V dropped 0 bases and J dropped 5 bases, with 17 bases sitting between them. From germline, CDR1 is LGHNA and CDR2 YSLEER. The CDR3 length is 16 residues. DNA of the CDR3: TGCGCCAGCAGCCAAGATGGGTCACTCACCTACAACGAGCAGTACTTC. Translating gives CASSQDGSLTYNEQYF.

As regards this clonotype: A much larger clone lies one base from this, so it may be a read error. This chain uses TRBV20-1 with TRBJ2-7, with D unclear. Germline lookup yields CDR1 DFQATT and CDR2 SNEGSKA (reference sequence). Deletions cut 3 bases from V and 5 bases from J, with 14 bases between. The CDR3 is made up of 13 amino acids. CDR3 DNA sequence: TGCAGTGCTAGCCTGTCGGGCAGCCACGAGCAGTACTTC. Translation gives CSASLSGSHEQYF.

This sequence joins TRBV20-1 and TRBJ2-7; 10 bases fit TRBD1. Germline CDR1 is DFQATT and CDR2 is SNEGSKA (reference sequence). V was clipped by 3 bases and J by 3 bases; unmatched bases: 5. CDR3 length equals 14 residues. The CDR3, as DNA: TGCAGTGCTAGTGGGTGGACAGGGGGCTACGAGCAGTACTTC. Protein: CSASGWTGGYEQYF.

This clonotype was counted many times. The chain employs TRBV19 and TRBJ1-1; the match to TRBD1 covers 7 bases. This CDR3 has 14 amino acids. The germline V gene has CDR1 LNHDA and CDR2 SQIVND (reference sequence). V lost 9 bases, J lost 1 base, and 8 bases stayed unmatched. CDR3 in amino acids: CASSPGQRNTEAFF. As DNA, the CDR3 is TGTGCCAGCTCCCCGGGACAGAGGAACACTGAAGCTTTCTTT.